This T cell receptor beta chain emerged from a study of CD8+ T cells in alopecia areata. Study details: In an open-label trial, patients got 5 to 10 mg tofacitinib twice daily. Study outcomes and limitations: Having just one nonresponder leaves the connection between baseline CD8+ expansion and response unresolved. Tofacitinib significantly reduced both scalp clonality and expanded CD8+ clones among the top 100. Especially in alopecia totalis/universalis, lesional scalp showed greater clonality than normal scalp did.

Treatment noted: oral pan-JAK inhibitor, 5-10 mg twice daily. The authors extracted RNA and reverse transcribed it into cDNA as the sequencing template. Using immunoSEQ multiplex PCR, the repertoire was profiled, and TCRdb retains in-frame clones only, with some absent. The sample carries about 210,000 clones, around three fifths recorded once. V was cut by 3 bases and J by 1 base, with 9 bases left in between. The CDR3 extends over 13 amino acids. Germline lookup yields CDR1 SQVTM and CDR2 ANQGSEA. Points on this clone: Its target is unknown.

The V and J genes are TRBV29-1 and TRBJ1-1; D is uncertain. The clonotype comes from a human donor with alopecia areata. The specimen comprised CD4+ T cells sorted from blood, sampled at week 4, from a patient treated with tofacitinib. The CDR3 region is CSVETPWNTEAFF. The CDR3 DNA reads as TGCAGCGTTGAGACCCCATGGAACACTGAAGCTTTCTTT.